This TCR beta chain was sequenced in a study of TIL therapy for anti-PD-1-resistant metastatic lung cancer. Study at large: Tumors carried a median 1.5 non-synonymous mutations per megabase. Study-level results: Patients were highly selected, enriched for treatment-naive, never-smoker and oncogene-addicted cases.

In regard to this clone: As yet, its antigen is unknown.

The time point is: pre-treatment sample, taken before nivolumab and TIL therapy. Pleural nodules or supraclavicular lymph nodes made up most of the excised metastases sampled. Germline V gene sequence: CDR1 SGHNT, CDR2 YYREEE (reference sequence). The length of the CDR3 is 16 residues. V lost 0 bases and J lost 9; bases outside the gene matches: 12. The libraries were made with immunoSEQ v3. This table comes from immunoSEQ multiplex PCR, and its TCRdb copy is limited to in-frame clones, with some not included. Of approximately 92,000 clones listed, about 71% are singletons. This sequence was found in a person aged 25-85 years with non-small cell lung cancer. This chain uses TRBV5-4 with TRBJ2-3; 8 bases fit TRBD1. This specimen was tumor tissue, taken at baseline. The CDR3 sequence is CASSLGGTGTGLTQYF. The CDR3 DNA sequence: TGTGCCAGCAGCTTGGGAGGGACAGGCACTGGGTTAACGCAGTATTTT.